This T cell receptor (beta chain) stems from a study of response to subunit inactivated influenza vaccine. Study conclusions and caveats: New T cells are recruited in small numbers by each seasonal influenza vaccination, according to the authors' suggestion.

The CDR3 extends over 15 amino acids. The V segment lost 5 bases and the J segment 8 bases; nucleotides outside the gene matches: 14. The germline CDR1 and CDR2 sequences are DFQATT and SNEGSKA (reference sequence). In TCRdb, the RT-PCR reads were re-called with MiXCR into one record per CDR3 protein. The sample includes 280,000 or so distinct CDR3 sequences, roughly a fifth of them seen just once. As concerns this clonotype: Its specificity is not known.

This rearrangement joins TRBV20-1 to TRBJ2-1; 8 nucleotides match TRBD1. The receptor was derived from a man between 50 and 70 years old who received an inactivated influenza vaccine. Sequenced material: PBMCs from blood, taken roughly 20 months after vaccination. CDR3 sequence (DNA): TGCAGTGCTGGGGGCCCGACAGGGGAGGTCGATGAGCAGTTCTTC. The encoded protein is CSAGGPTGEVDEQFF.